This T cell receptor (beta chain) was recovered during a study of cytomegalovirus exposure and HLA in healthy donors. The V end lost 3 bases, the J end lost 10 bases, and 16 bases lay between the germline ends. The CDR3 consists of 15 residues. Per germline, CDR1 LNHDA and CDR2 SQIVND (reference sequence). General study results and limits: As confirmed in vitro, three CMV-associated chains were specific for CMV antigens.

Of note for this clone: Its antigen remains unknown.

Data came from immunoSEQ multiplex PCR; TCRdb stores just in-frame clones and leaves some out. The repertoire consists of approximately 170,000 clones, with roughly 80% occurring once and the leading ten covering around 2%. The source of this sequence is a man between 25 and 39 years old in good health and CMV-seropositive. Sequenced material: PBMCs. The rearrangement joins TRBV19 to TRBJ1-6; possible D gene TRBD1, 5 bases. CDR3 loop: CASSMRGLNNSPLHF. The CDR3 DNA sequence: TGTGCCAGTAGTATGAGGGGACTGAACAACTCACCCCTCCACTTT. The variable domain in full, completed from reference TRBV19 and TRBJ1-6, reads DGGITQSPKYLFRKEGQNVTLSCEQNLNHDAMYWYRQDPGQGLRLIYYSQIVNDFQKGDIAEGYSVSREKKESFPLTVTSAQKNPTAFYLCASSMRGLNNSPLHFGNGTRLTVT.